Below, 29 T cell receptor beta chains from the same sample are listed, as sequenced in a study of blood T cell repertoires in COVID-19. Profiling relied on immunoSEQ multiplex PCR, and the TCRdb table lists in-frame clones only, not all of them. This table has 25,000 to 35,000 clones, 90% to 95% appearing once. The specimen sequenced was peripheral blood. The receptors were gathered from a man aged 50 to 59 with active COVID-19.

The chain uses TRBV6-1 and TRBJ1-3; D possibly corresponds to TRBD1 (5 bases). The CDR3 length is 14 residues. V was pared by 3 bases and J by 0 bases, with 6 bases between. Germline values: CDR1 MNHNS, CDR2 SASEGT. In DNA, the CDR3 is TGTGCCAGCAGTGAGGGGGGCTCTGGAAACACCATATATTTT. Its protein product is CASSEGGSGNTIYF.

This clone occurred once. The chain has TRBV5-1 and TRBJ2-7; D might be TRBD1 (5 bases). This CDR3 comprises 14 residues. Germline CDR1 reads SGHRS; CDR2 reads YFSETQ. Trimming cost V 1 base and J 2 bases, with 10 bases left between them. The CDR3 DNA reads TGCGCCAGCAGCTTGTCAGGGTTCACCTACGAGCAGTACTTC. Translation: CASSLSGFTYEQYF. The full variable domain, with the rest looked up from reference TRBV5-1 and TRBJ2-7, is KAGVTQTPRYLIKTRGQQVTLSCSPISGHRSVSWYQQTPGQGLQFLFEYFSETQRNKGNFPGRFSGRQFSNSRSEMNVSTLELGDSALYLCASSLSGFTYEQYFGPGTRLTVT.

V gene TRBV6-2 or TRBV6-3 combines with J gene TRBJ2-4; the D gene is possibly TRBD2 (6 bases). Trimming removed 2 bases from V and 0 bases from J, with 8 bases in between. CDR3 length: 15 amino acids. CDR1 is MNHEY, CDR2 SVGEGT, per germline. The CDR3 DNA is TGTGCCAGCAGTTACGGGGGGAAAGCCAAAAACATTCAGTACTTC. This sequence encodes CASSYGGKAKNIQYF.

The chain recombines TRBV7-9 with TRBJ2-3; 8 bases align to TRBD2. Germline V gene data show CDR1 as SEHNR and CDR2 as FQNEAQ (reference sequence). Losses at the gene ends were 2 bases for V and 7 bases for J; bases not matched to a gene: 8. The CDR3 loop spans 15 amino acids. For the CDR3, the DNA is TGTGCCAGCAGCTTAATCCGGGAGGGCCCCAATACGCAGTATTTT. It specifies CASSLIREGPNTQYF.

The J gene is TRBJ2-1, the V gene TRBV29-1; TRBD1 matches at 9 bases. The CDR3 loop spans 14 amino acids. Germline V lookup: CDR1 SQVTM, CDR2 ANQGSEA. Trimming cost V 6 bases and J 15 bases; bases outside gene matches: 18. Written as DNA, the CDR3 is TGCAGCGTCCCGGGACAGGGCTCCCCATCCCCCGGGTTCTTC. Protein sequence: CSVPGQGSPSPGFF.

This chain links TRBV5-6 with TRBJ2-1, with TRBD2 matching over 7 bases. The ends lost 4 bases at V and 4 bases at J; junction bases unmatched: 11. CDR1 is SGHDT and CDR2 is YYEEEE in the germline V gene. The length of the CDR3 is 16 residues. CDR3 sequence: CASSPSVGRMYNEQFF. Here the CDR3 DNA reads TGTGCCAGCAGCCCGTCGGTCGGGAGGATGTACAATGAGCAGTTCTTC.

The gene calls are TRBV4-1 and TRBJ1-1; maybe TRBD1 (5 bases). Germline CDR1 is MGHRA and CDR2 is YSYEKL. The CDR3 runs to 14 residues. Trimming took off 2 bases at V and 5 bases at J, with 12 bases between the two ends. The CDR3 here is CASSQRGGSTEAFF. CDR3 DNA sequence: TGCGCCAGCAGCCAAAGGGGAGGTTCGACTGAAGCTTTCTTT.

This rearrangement joins TRBV12-3 or TRBV12-4 to TRBJ1-1, with D maybe TRBD1 (5 bases). With 5 bases removed from V and 7 bases from J, the gap between germline ends came to 11 bases. CDR3 length equals 12 residues. The CDR3, as DNA: TGTGCCAGCAGTCCTAACAGGTTTGAAGCTTTCTTT. The encoded protein is CASSPNRFEAFF.

The genes are TRBV9 and TRBJ2-1; unclear D gene. The CDR3 totals 17 residues. V dropped 5 bases and J dropped 0 bases, with 18 bases sitting between them. Germline lookup yields CDR1 SGDLS and CDR2 YYNGEE. The CDR3 nucleotides read TGTGCCAGCAGTGGAGAGCCTTTCGTTTACTCCTACAATGAGCAGTTCTTC. Protein sequence: CASSGEPFVYSYNEQFF.

The V and J genes are TRBV2 and TRBJ1-1, with D hard to call. Germline V gene lookup returns CDR1 SNHLY and CDR2 FYNNEI. The length of the CDR3 is 14 residues. Trimming pared 5 bases from V and 4 bases from J, leaving 14 bases between. The CDR3 reads CASSTQEGVTEAFF. The CDR3 region has the DNA TGTGCCAGCAGTACACAAGAGGGTGTCACTGAAGCTTTCTTT.

V is TRBV28 and J is TRBJ1-1, with unresolved D. The CDR3 is 14 residues long. Deletions cut 4 bases from V and 0 bases from J, with 9 bases between. The germline gives CDR1 MDHEN, CDR2 SYDVKM. This chain's CDR3 is CASSSTGMNTEAFF. In nucleotides, the CDR3 is TGTGCCAGCAGTTCAACGGGGATGAACACTGAAGCTTTCTTT.

The rearrangement links TRBV18 to TRBJ1-3; 9 positions agree with TRBD1. The J segment lost 0 bases and the V segment lost 3 bases, leaving 3 bases of the junction unmatched. This CDR3 comprises 16 residues. Looked up from germline, CDR1 is KGHSH and CDR2 is LQKENI. This CDR3 reads CASSPGQGISGNTIYF. In nucleotides, the CDR3 is TGTGCCAGCTCACCTGGACAGGGGATCTCTGGAAACACCATATATTTT.

This chain links TRBV5-1 with TRBJ2-3; D is ambiguous. Germline V lookup: CDR1 SGHRS, CDR2 YFSETQ. CDR3 length: 13 residues. Trimming removed 4 bases from V and 4 bases from J, with 10 bases in between. The CDR3 protein is CASSNELSDTQYF. The CDR3 DNA reads TGCGCCAGCAGCAACGAACTCTCAGATACGCAGTATTTT.

This clone was picked up a small number of times. This chain connects TRBV11-3 to TRBJ2-7, with D perhaps TRBD1 (6 bases). The V and J ends lost 5 bases and 0 bases respectively, with 14 bases between them. The CDR3 contains 15 residues. Germline V gene lookup returns CDR1 SGHNT and CDR2 YENEEA. The CDR3 DNA follows: TGTGCCAGCAGCGGAGCCGGGACAAACTCCTACGAGCAGTACTTC. This sequence encodes CASSGAGTNSYEQYF.

This clone was detected only a few times. The CDR3 bases are TGTGCCAGCAGCCAAAGCCTCACTGAAGCTTTCTTT. Translating it yields CASSQSLTEAFF. The V gene is TRBV3-1 (or the pseudogene TRBV3-2), the J gene TRBJ1-1; D gene unclear. Germline V gene sequence: CDR1 LGHDT, CDR2 YNNKEL (reference sequence). CDR3 length: 12 residues. V was clipped by 2 bases and J by 4 bases, with 5 bases between them.

The CDR3 protein is CASSLVVGQGAHGYTF. The CDR3 DNA is TGTGCCAGCAGCTTGGTGGTGGGACAGGGGGCCCATGGCTACACCTTC. The chain employs TRBV5-5 and TRBJ1-2, with 12 bases aligning to TRBD1. After removal of 0 bases from V and 6 bases from J, the junction contained 6 bases not matched to a gene. The CDR3 totals 16 residues. The germline CDR1 and CDR2 sequences are SGHKS and YYEKEE (reference sequence).

This chain connects TRBV19 to TRBJ1-2, with 8 positions matching TRBD1. Losses at the gene ends were 6 bases for V and 4 bases for J; bases not matched to a gene: 10. Germline CDR1 LNHDA, CDR2 SQIVND (reference sequence). The CDR3 runs 15 residues. The CDR3 here is CASRTQGAGIYGYTF. The CDR3 DNA sequence: TGTGCCAGTAGAACCCAGGGGGCAGGTATCTATGGCTACACCTTC.

As to this clone: One end of the junction does not line up with germline, which may come from a read error. The V call is TRBV6-5, the J call TRBJ2-3; 10 bases are a match to TRBD1. CDR1 and CDR2 (germline): MNHEY, SVGAGI. The CDR3 contains 14 residues. CDR3 amino acids: CASSQTGGTDTQCF. The CDR3 coding sequence is TGTGCCAGCAGTCAGACAGGGGGCACAGATACGCAGTGTTTT.

This clone has only one observation. The chain joins TRBV11-2 to TRBJ2-1; 8 nucleotides align to TRBD2. CDR1 and CDR2 (germline): SGHAT, FQNNGV. Unmatched junction bases numbered 12, after V lost 5 bases and J lost 9 bases. The CDR3 has 15 residues. The CDR3 DNA is TGTGCCAGCAGCCTAATTCAGCGGGAGATGGTTGAGCAGTTCTTC. Encoded protein: CASSLIQREMVEQFF.

The chain carries TRBV27 and TRBJ2-6, with a possible D match to TRBD2 (5 bases). The germline CDR1 and CDR2 sequences are MNHEY and SMNVEV (reference sequence). This CDR3 has 16 residues. Trimming left V 5 bases short and J 2 bases short, with 13 bases between. CDR3 loop: CASSPPTGTGANVLTF. CDR3 DNA sequence: TGTGCCAGCAGTCCCCCGACGGGGACTGGGGCCAACGTCCTGACTTTC.

J is TRBJ2-1 and V is TRBV12-3 or TRBV12-4; no firm D call. The CDR3 is 12 residues long. Trimming removed 7 bases at V and 6 bases at J, with 10 bases between. CDR3 sequence: CASTRLGNEQFF. Here the CDR3 DNA reads TGTGCCAGCACCAGGCTGGGCAATGAGCAGTTCTTC.

This clone has just one count. The genes are TRBV7-9 and TRBJ2-6; 7 bases are shared with TRBD1. From germline, CDR1 is SEHNR and CDR2 FQNEAQ (reference sequence). J lost 0 bases, V lost 5 bases, and 7 bases had no gene match. This CDR3 is 17 amino acids long. The CDR3, as DNA: TGTGCCAGCAGCCCGCACAGGGGCCCCTCTGGGGCCAACGTCCTGACTTTC. It specifies CASSPHRGPSGANVLTF. Based on the CDR3 plus reference TRBV7-9 and TRBJ2-6, the full variable domain is DTGVSQNPRHKITKRGQNVTFRCDPISEHNRLYWYRQTLGQGPEFLTYFQNEAQLEKSRLLSDRFSAERPKGSFSTLEIQRTEQGDSAMYLCASSPHRGPSGANVLTFGAGSRLTVL.

V is TRBV10-2 and J is TRBJ1-5; D perhaps matches TRBD1 (5 bases). This CDR3 contains 17 residues. Trimming took off 0 bases at V and 1 base at J, with 13 bases between the two ends. The germline V gene has CDR1 WSHSY and CDR2 SAAADI. CDR3 coding DNA: TGCGCCAGCAGTGAGTCGAGTGGCAGGGCGAGCAATCAGCCCCAGCATTTT. It specifies CASSESSGRASNQPQHF.

By frequency in the sample, this clone is medium-sized. The chain has TRBV2 and TRBJ1-1; maybe TRBD1 (5 bases). Trimming took 8 bases from V and 0 from J, leaving 10 bases between them. CDR1 and CDR2 (germline): SNHLY, FYNNEI. This CDR3 has 13 residues. The CDR3: CASGWGVNTEAFF. In DNA form, the CDR3 reads TGTGCCAGCGGCTGGGGGGTGAACACTGAAGCTTTCTTT. Complete variable domain (other parts from reference TRBV2 and TRBJ1-1): EPEVTQTPSHQVTQMGQEVILRCVPISNHLYFYWYRQILGQKVEFLVSFYNNEISEKSEIFDDQFSVERPDGSNFTLKIRSTKLEDSAMYFCASGWGVNTEAFFGQGTRLTVV.

J is TRBJ2-3 and V is TRBV7-9; weak D call: TRBD2 (5 bases). Germline CDR1 is SEHNR and CDR2 is FQNEAQ (reference sequence). V was trimmed by 3 bases and J by 0 bases, leaving 10 bases between them. This CDR3 is 15 amino acids long. The CDR3 nucleotides read TGTGCCAGCAGCTTCGCTAGCCCTAGCACAGATACGCAGTATTTT. Amino acid sequence: CASSFASPSTDTQYF.

The chain has TRBV5-4 and TRBJ1-1; TRBD1 matches 9 bases. The J segment lost 2 bases and the V segment lost 4 bases, leaving 12 bases of the junction unmatched. This CDR3 is built from 17 residues. CDR1 and CDR2 from the germline V gene are SGHNT and YYREEE (reference sequence). The CDR3 nucleotides are TGTGCCAGCAGCAATGGGGGGACAGGGCTTTTTAACACTGAAGCTTTCTTT. Amino acid sequence: CASSNGGTGLFNTEAFF. Looking up the rest from reference TRBV5-4 and TRBJ1-1 gives the full variable domain: ETGVTQSPTHLIKTRGQQVTLRCSSQSGHNTVSWYQQALGQGPQFIFQYYREEENGRGNFPPRFSGLQFPNYSSELNVNALELDDSALYLCASSNGGTGLFNTEAFFGQGTRLTVV.

This clone showed up just a few times. The CDR3 sequence: CASSLRGSNYGYTF. The CDR3 DNA follows: TGCGCCAGCAGCTTAAGGGGATCCAACTATGGCTACACCTTC. The chain recombines TRBV5-1 with TRBJ1-2, with D maybe TRBD1 (5 bases). V was shortened by 2 bases and J by 2 bases, with 10 bases between the two germline ends. In germline, CDR1 is SGHRS, CDR2 YFSETQ. This CDR3 region has 14 residues. Complete variable domain (other parts from reference TRBV5-1 and TRBJ1-2): KAGVTQTPRYLIKTRGQQVTLSCSPISGHRSVSWYQQTPGQGLQFLFEYFSETQRNKGNFPGRFSGRQFSNSRSEMNVSTLELGDSALYLCASSLRGSNYGYTFGSGTRLTVV.

A single count supports this clone. V gene TRBV27 combines with J gene TRBJ1-2; 7 bases align to TRBD1. Unmatched junction bases numbered 9, after V lost 3 bases and J lost 5 bases. Germline V gene sequence: CDR1 MNHEY, CDR2 SMNVEV (reference sequence). This CDR3 contains 15 residues. The DNA of the CDR3 is TGTGCCAGCAGTTTGACAGGGAGTTTAGTATATGGCTACACCTTC. It translates to CASSLTGSLVYGYTF.

The chain uses TRBV27 and TRBJ2-2, with D tentatively TRBD1 (5 bases). The CDR3 runs to 18 residues. Trimming pared 5 bases from V and 1 base from J, leaving 20 bases between. CDR1 and CDR2 from the germline V gene are MNHEY and SMNVEV (reference sequence). The chain's CDR3 is CASSPYPPSRGNTGELFF. The CDR3 nucleotides are TGTGCCAGCAGTCCCTACCCCCCGAGTAGGGGGAACACCGGGGAGCTGTTTTTT.